Sequencing of this T cell receptor beta chain was carried out in a study of blood T cell repertoires in COVID-19. Study-level information: Whether acute or convalescent, the COVID-19 samples came from the United States, Italy and Spain. The analysed material was cDNA or gDNA that came from T cells, B-cell-depleted T cells, or PBMCs.

This clone was observed a single time. As originally analysed: From reference gene primer amplification, estimates of nucleated cell counts were derived. The data were produced by immunoSEQ multiplex PCR, yet TCRdb's version contains in-frame clones alone and is incomplete. The V and J calls and clone size are taken from that table; D and trimming were inferred from the DNA. This sample has about 35,000 clones; about 74% occur once, and the top ten carry about a sixth. The trim removed 3 bases at V and 0 bases at J, leaving 4 bases unmatched. The CDR3 length is 14 residues. Germline CDR1 is GTSNPN and CDR2 is SVGIG (reference sequence).

The specimen was peripheral blood. This TCR derives from a human donor in a cohort sampled during active COVID-19. V is TRBV30 and J is TRBJ2-7; 8 nucleotides align to TRBD2. CDR3 nucleotide sequence: TGTGCCTGGAGGCCCGGGACTAGCTCCTACGAGCAGTACTTC. It encodes CAWRPGTSSYEQYF. Using reference TRBV30 and TRBJ2-7 for the parts outside the CDR3, the full variable domain is SQTIHQWPATLVQPVGSPLSLECTVEGTSNPNLYWYRQAAGRGLQLLFYSVGIGQISSEVPQNLSASRPQDRQFILSSKKLLLSDSGFYLCAWRPGTSSYEQYFGPGTRLTVT.